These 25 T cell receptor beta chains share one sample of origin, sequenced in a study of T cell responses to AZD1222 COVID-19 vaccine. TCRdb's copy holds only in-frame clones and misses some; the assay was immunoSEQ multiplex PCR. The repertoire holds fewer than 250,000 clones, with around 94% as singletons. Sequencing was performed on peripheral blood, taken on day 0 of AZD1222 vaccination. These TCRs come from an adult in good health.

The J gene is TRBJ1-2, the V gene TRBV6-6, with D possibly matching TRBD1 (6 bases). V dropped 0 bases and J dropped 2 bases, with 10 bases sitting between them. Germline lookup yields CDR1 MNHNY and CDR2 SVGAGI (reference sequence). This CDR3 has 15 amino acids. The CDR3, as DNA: TGTGCCAGCAGTTACTCGATTCAGGGGAACTATGGCTACACCTTC. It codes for CASSYSIQGNYGYTF.

The CDR3 sequence: CASSLSTSEAFF. The CDR3 DNA is TGTGCCAGCAGCTTATCAACGTCTGAAGCTTTCTTT. The rearrangement links TRBV5-6 to TRBJ1-1; no firm D call. The CDR3 has 12 residues. V lost 2 bases and J 6 bases, leaving 8 bases between the germline ends. Germline V CDR1 and CDR2: SGHDT, YYEEEE.

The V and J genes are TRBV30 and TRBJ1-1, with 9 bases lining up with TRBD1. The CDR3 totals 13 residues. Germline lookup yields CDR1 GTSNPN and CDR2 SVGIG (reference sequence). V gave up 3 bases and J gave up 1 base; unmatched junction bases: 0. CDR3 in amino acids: CAWRQGANTEAFF. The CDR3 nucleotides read TGTGCCTGGAGACAGGGGGCGAACACTGAAGCTTTCTTT.

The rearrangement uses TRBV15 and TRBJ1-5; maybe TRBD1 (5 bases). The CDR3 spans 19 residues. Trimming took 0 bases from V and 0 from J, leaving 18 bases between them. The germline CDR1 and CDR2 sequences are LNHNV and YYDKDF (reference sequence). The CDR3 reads CATSRDEDTRFDSNQPQHF. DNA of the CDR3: TGTGCCACCAGCAGAGATGAGGACACCAGATTCGATAGCAATCAGCCCCAGCATTTT.

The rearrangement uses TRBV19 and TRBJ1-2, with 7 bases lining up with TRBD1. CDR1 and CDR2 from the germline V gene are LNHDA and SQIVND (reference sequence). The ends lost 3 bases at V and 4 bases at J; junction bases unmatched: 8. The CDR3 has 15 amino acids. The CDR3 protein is CASSIIEGALYGYTF. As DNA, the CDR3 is TGTGCCAGTAGTATTATCGAGGGGGCGCTCTATGGCTACACCTTC.

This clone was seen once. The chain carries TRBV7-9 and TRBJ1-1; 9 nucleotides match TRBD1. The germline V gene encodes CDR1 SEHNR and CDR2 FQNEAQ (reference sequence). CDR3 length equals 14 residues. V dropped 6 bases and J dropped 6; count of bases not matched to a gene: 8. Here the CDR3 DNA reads TGTGCCAGCAGTTTCACAGGGGGCGCTGCTGAAGCTTTCTTT. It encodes CASSFTGGAAEAFF.

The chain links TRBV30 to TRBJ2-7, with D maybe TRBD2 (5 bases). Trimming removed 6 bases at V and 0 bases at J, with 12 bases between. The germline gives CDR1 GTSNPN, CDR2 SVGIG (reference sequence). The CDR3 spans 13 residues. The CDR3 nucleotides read TGTGCCTGTAGGACTGTCGACTCCTACGAGCAGTACTTC. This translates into CACRTVDSYEQYF.

CDR3: CASSIIILAGTTDTQYF. The CDR3 DNA follows: TGTGCCAGTAGTATAATAATACTAGCGGGGACTACAGATACGCAGTATTTT. V and J are TRBV19 and TRBJ2-3; TRBD2 matches at 10 bases. This CDR3 has 17 amino acids. The germline CDR1 and CDR2 sequences are LNHDA and SQIVND (reference sequence). With V trimmed by 2 bases and J by 3 bases, 8 bases remained unmatched.

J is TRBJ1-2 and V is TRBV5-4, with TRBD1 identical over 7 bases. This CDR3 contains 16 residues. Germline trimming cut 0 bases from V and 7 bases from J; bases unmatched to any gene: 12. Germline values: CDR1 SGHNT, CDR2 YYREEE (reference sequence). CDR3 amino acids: CASSLGGEGASGGYTF. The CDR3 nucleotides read TGTGCCAGCAGCTTGGGAGGAGAGGGGGCATCGGGTGGCTACACCTTC. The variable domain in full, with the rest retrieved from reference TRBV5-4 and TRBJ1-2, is ETGVTQSPTHLIKTRGQQVTLRCSSQSGHNTVSWYQQALGQGPQFIFQYYREEENGRGNFPPRFSGLQFPNYSSELNVNALELDDSALYLCASSLGGEGASGGYTFGSGTRLTVV.

The CDR3 sequence is CASSLDRGENNSPLHF. For the CDR3, the DNA is TGTGCCAGCAGCTTAGACAGGGGTGAAAATAATTCACCCCTCCACTTT. V is TRBV7-2 and J is TRBJ1-6; TRBD1 matches 7 bases. The CDR3 is made up of 16 amino acids. With 1 base clipped from V and 5 bases from J, the junction kept 5 bases outside the gene matches. Germline V gives CDR1 SGHTA, CDR2 FQGNSA.

This CDR3 reads CSASDRGFGYTF. DNA of the CDR3: TGCAGTGCTAGTGACAGGGGATTTGGCTACACCTTC. The chain is built from TRBV20-1 and TRBJ1-2; 8 bases are shared with TRBD1. The CDR3 totals 12 residues. J was trimmed by 7 bases and V by 3 bases; bases with no gene match: 4. CDR1 and CDR2 from the germline V gene are DFQATT and SNEGSKA (reference sequence).

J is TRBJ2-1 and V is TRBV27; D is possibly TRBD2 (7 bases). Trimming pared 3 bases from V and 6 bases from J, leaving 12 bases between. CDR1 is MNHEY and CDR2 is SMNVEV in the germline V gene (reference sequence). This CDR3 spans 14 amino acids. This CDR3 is CASSFQGRGNEQFF. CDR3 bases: TGTGCCAGCAGTTTCCAGGGGAGGGGCAATGAGCAGTTCTTC.

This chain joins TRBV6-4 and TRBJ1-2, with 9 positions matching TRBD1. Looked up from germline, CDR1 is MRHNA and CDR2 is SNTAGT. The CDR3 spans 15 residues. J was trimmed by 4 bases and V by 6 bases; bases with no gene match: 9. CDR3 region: CASRRGTGTAYGYTF. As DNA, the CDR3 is TGTGCCAGCAGGCGAGGGACAGGGACGGCCTATGGCTACACCTTC.

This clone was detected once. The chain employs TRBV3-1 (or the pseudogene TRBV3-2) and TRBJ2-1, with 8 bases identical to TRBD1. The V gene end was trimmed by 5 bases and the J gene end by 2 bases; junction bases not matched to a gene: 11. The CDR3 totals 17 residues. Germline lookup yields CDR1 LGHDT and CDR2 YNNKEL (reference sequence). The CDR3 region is CASSSSVQGGAYNEQFF. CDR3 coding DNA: TGTGCCAGCAGCTCATCAGTACAGGGGGGTGCCTACAATGAGCAGTTCTTC.

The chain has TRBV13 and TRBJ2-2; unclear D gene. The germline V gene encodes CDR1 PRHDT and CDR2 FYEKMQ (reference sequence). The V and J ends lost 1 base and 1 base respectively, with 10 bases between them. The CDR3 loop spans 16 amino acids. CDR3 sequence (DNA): TGTGCCAGCAGCTTAGAAGGGTTGAGGAACACCGGGGAGCTGTTTTTT. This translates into CASSLEGLRNTGELFF.

The CDR3 is CASSQPGLQGAQYF. In nucleotides, the CDR3 is TGTGCCAGCAGCCAGCCGGGACTGCAAGGGGCCCAGTACTTC. The rearrangement uses TRBV3-1 (or the pseudogene TRBV3-2) and TRBJ2-5; perhaps TRBD2 as D (6 bases). V lost 3 bases and J 9 bases, leaving 17 bases between the germline ends. The CDR3 is 14 residues long. The germline V gene has CDR1 LGHDT and CDR2 YNNKEL (reference sequence).

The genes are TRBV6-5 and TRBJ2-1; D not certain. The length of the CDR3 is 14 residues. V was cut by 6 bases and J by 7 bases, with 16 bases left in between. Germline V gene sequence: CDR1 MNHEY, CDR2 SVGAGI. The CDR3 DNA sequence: TGTGCCAGCAGCCCCAGGACCCCTAAGAATGAGCAGTTCTTC. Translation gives CASSPRTPKNEQFF.

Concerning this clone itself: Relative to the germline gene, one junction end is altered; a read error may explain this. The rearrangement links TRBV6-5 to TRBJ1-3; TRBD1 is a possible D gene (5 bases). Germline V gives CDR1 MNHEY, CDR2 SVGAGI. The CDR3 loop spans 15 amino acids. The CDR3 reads CASSDSGQIGNTIYF. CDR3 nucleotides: TGTGCCAGCAGTGACTCAGGGCAGATTGGAAACACCATATATTTT.

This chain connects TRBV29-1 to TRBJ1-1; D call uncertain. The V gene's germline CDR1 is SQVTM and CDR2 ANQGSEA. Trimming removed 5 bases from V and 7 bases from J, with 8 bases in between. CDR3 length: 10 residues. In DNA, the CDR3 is TGCAGCGTTCAGGATAATGAAGCTTTCTTT. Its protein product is CSVQDNEAFF.

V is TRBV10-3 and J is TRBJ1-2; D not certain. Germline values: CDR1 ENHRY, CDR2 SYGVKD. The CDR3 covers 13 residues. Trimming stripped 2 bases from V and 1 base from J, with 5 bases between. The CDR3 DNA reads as TGTGCCATCAGTGAGAACAGTAACTATGGCTACACCTTC. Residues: CAISENSNYGYTF.

CDR3 coding DNA: TGTGCCAGCAGTCCCGGGACTGTAAACTATGGCTACACCTTC. It encodes CASSPGTVNYGYTF. The chain employs TRBV6-2 or TRBV6-3 and TRBJ1-2; D is possibly TRBD1 (5 bases). This CDR3 is 14 amino acids long. The V and J ends lost 5 bases and 2 bases respectively, with 12 bases between them. Germline loops: CDR1 MNHEY, CDR2 SVGEGT.

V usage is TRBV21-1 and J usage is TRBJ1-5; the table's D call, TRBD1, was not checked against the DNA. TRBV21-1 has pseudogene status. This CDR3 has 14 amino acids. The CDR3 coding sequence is TGTGCCAGCAGCCGGGACAGGGACGGTCAGCCCCAGCATTTT. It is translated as CASSRDRDGQPQHF.

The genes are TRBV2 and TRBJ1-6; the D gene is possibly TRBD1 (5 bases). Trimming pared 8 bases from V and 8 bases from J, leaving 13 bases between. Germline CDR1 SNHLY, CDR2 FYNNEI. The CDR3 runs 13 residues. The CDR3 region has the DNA TGTGCCAGCGCTGGCCTAGGGGATTCACCCCTCCACTTT. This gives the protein CASAGLGDSPLHF.

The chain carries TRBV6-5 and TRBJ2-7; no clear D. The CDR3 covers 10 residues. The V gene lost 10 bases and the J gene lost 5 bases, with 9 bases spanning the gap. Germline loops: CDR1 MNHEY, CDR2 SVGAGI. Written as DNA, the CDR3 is TGTGCCACTTTTCAGGACGAGCAGTACTTC. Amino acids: CATFQDEQYF.

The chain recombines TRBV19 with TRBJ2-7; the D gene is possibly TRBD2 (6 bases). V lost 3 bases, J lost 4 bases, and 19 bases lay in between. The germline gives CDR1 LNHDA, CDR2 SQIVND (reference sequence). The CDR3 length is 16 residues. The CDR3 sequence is CASSMVGGTPYYEQYF. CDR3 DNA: TGTGCCAGTAGTATGGTGGGCGGGACTCCTTATTACGAGCAGTACTTC.